The 9 T cell receptor beta chains listed next were all sequenced from one sample in a study of cytomegalovirus exposure and HLA in healthy donors. The primer mix had 60 Vbeta and 13 Jbeta primers. Some clones are missing from TCRdb's copy, which holds only in-frame ones; the method was immunoSEQ multiplex PCR. The sample holds 110,000 to 150,000 clones, around 85% seen once. The sample was PBMCs. Receptor source: a female donor in good health and CMV-seronegative.

V and J are TRBV30 and TRBJ1-5, with unresolved D. Germline V gene data show CDR1 as GTSNPN and CDR2 as SVGIG (reference sequence). The CDR3 totals 15 residues. V shed 2 bases and J shed 1 base, with 12 bases lying between them. The CDR3 spells CAWSSDLGSNQPQHF. For the CDR3, the DNA is TGTGCCTGGAGTTCCGACCTGGGCAGCAATCAGCCCCAGCATTTT.

The CDR3, as DNA: TGCGCCAGCAGCCAAGATCTTGGCCAGCGCGAGCAGTACTTC. Protein: CASSQDLGQREQYF. V is TRBV4-1 and J is TRBJ2-7; D ambiguous. V lost 0 bases and J lost 6, with 12 bases in between. Germline V gene sequence: CDR1 MGHRA, CDR2 YSYEKL. The CDR3 is made up of 14 amino acids.

The rearrangement uses TRBV10-2 and TRBJ2-7, with D possibly matching TRBD2 (6 bases). CDR1 and CDR2 (germline): WSHSY, SAAADI. The CDR3 runs to 14 residues. V was trimmed by 10 bases and J by 4 bases, leaving 20 bases between them. The CDR3 spells CATGDERAYYEQYF. CDR3 DNA sequence: TGCGCCACTGGAGACGAGCGGGCTTATTACGAGCAGTACTTC.

The chain combines TRBV5-1 with TRBJ2-1, with 7 nucleotides matching TRBD1. CDR1 SGHRS and CDR2 YFSETQ come from the germline V gene. J gave up 3 bases and V 3 bases, and 0 bases lay outside the gene matches. This CDR3 has 13 amino acids. DNA for the CDR3: TGCGCCAGCAGCTGGGACAGCTACAATGAGCAGTTCTTC. Translation gives CASSWDSYNEQFF.

The genes are TRBV5-1 and TRBJ2-7, with no clear D. The germline CDR1 and CDR2 sequences are SGHRS and YFSETQ. The CDR3 consists of 15 residues. Trimming removed 0 bases from V and 0 bases from J, with 10 bases in between. CDR3 region: CASSLASEFSYEQYF. DNA of the CDR3: TGCGCCAGCAGCTTGGCTTCGGAGTTCTCCTACGAGCAGTACTTC. Full variable domain (remainder filled in from reference TRBV5-1 and TRBJ2-7): KAGVTQTPRYLIKTRGQQVTLSCSPISGHRSVSWYQQTPGQGLQFLFEYFSETQRNKGNFPGRFSGRQFSNSRSEMNVSTLELGDSALYLCASSLASEFSYEQYFGPGTRLTVT.

The chain uses TRBV19 and TRBJ1-5, with D unresolved. This CDR3 is built from 12 residues. The V and J ends lost 3 bases and 9 bases respectively, with 9 bases between them. The germline V gene encodes CDR1 LNHDA and CDR2 SQIVND (reference sequence). CDR3 DNA: TGTGCCAGTAGTATGACTTTGTGGCCCCAGCATTTT. Protein: CASSMTLWPQHF.

The rearrangement links TRBV6-1 to TRBJ2-5; the match to TRBD1 covers 10 bases. The CDR3 has 15 amino acids. Germline V gives CDR1 MNHNS, CDR2 SASEGT. V dropped 4 bases and J dropped 5; count of bases not matched to a gene: 7. Here the CDR3 reads CASSVPGQGTETQYF. The CDR3 bases are TGTGCCAGCAGTGTCCCGGGACAGGGGACGGAGACCCAGTACTTC.

The chain combines TRBV6-5 with TRBJ1-1; possible D gene TRBD1, 5 bases. Germline CDR1 MNHEY, CDR2 SVGAGI. This CDR3 has 11 amino acids. V lost 7 bases, J lost 8 bases, and 11 bases lay in between. In DNA form, the CDR3 reads TGTGCCAGCACATCCAGGGTAGAAGCTTTCTTT. Translated: CASTSRVEAFF.

The chain employs TRBV5-1 and TRBJ2-7; 9 bases fit TRBD1. Germline CDR1 SGHRS, CDR2 YFSETQ. The CDR3 contains 15 residues. V gave up 4 bases and J gave up 3 bases; unmatched junction bases: 8. This chain's CDR3 is CASSPRGTGIYEQYF. In DNA form, the CDR3 reads TGCGCCAGCAGCCCTAGAGGGACAGGGATCTACGAGCAGTACTTC.